This is a list of T cell receptor beta chains from one sample in a study of Ad26.COV2.S vaccination and SARS-CoV-2 variants. Some clones are missing from TCRdb's copy, which holds only in-frame ones; the method was immunoSEQ multiplex PCR. The sample consists of about 350,000 clones, about 88% of them appearing once. This material consisted of peripheral blood, taken in a trial of Ad26.COV2.S vaccine versus placebo. These receptors were collected from a person between 18 and 59 years old who received the Ad26.COV2.S COVID-19 vaccine or a placebo. Each CDR3 is given without its conserved first and last residue.

J gene	V gene	CDR3 protein
TRBJ2-1	TRBV25-1	ASSLAGGKNEQF
TRBJ1-2	TRBV6-5	ASSYLGVTDYGYT
TRBJ2-7	TRBV19	ASSEREIYEQY
TRBJ2-5	TRBV7-9	ASSLRDLGETQY
TRBJ2-7	TRBV6-9	ANRQGEVAYEQY
TRBJ2-1	TRBV20-1	SASGEGGRSGNEQF
TRBJ2-5	TRBV19	ASSITGTGEETQY
TRBJ1-2	TRBV12-3/TRBV12-4	ASSINYGYT
TRBJ2-2	TRBV28	ASTGNRANTGELF
TRBJ1-5	TRBV30	AWSVGHSNQPQH
TRBJ1-1	TRBV5-1	ASSSGGVNTEAF
TRBJ1-1	TRBV7-2	ASSYGTGFYTEAF
TRBJ1-4	TRBV12-3/TRBV12-4	ASSLNSNEKLF
TRBJ2-2	TRBV11-3	ASSLVGLPNTGELF
TRBJ2-2	TRBV5-1	ASSLTLNTGELF
TRBJ1-1	TRBV24-1	ATSDPGRGNTEAF
TRBJ1-2	TRBV4-2	ASSHPGQGNYGYT